Following are 23 T cell receptor beta chains from one sample sequenced in a study of vaccination effects on CD4 cells after COVID-19. With the ViraFEST assay, the study expanded antigen-specific CD4+ T cells using viral peptide pools, then sequenced them. The authors isolated CD4+ T cells after around 10 days of culture. Two-dose vaccination with either BNT162b2 or mRNA-1273 was given to the participants. The repertoire was sequenced with immunoSEQ multiplex PCR; TCRdb's copy has only in-frame clones and lacks some. The table records nearly 30,000 clones, 75% to 90% of them present only once. Antigen specificity for these receptors is unknown. This specimen consisted of CD4+ T cells from PBMCs cultured with SARS-CoV-2 spike peptides, obtained after COVID-19 vaccination. The receptors shown here come from a human donor who received a COVID-19 vaccine. Some clones in this sample may be carry-over from other donors' samples.

V usage is TRBV29-1 and J usage is TRBJ2-5; no reliable D call. Germline CDR1 SQVTM, CDR2 ANQGSEA. V was pared by 5 bases and J by 6 bases, with 7 bases between. The CDR3 spans 10 residues. CDR3 bases: TGCAGCGTTAGCGAGAAGACCCAGTACTTC. This encodes CSVSEKTQYF.

This rearrangement joins TRBV18 to TRBJ1-2, with TRBD1 matching 9 bases. CDR1 is KGHSH and CDR2 is LQKENI in the germline V gene. The CDR3 length is 14 residues. The V and J ends lost 1 base and 6 bases, in that order; junction bases with no gene match: 3. The CDR3 spells CASSPRDRDDGYTF. The CDR3 bases are TGTGCCAGCTCACCACGGGACAGGGATGATGGCTACACCTTC.

This clone showed up just once. The V gene is TRBV19, the J gene TRBJ1-2; D gene unclear. V gave up 0 bases and J gave up 0 bases, with 14 bases separating them. Germline assignment: CDR1 LNHDA and CDR2 SQIVND (reference sequence). This CDR3 contains 17 residues. The CDR3 loop is CASSIDRAYSSNYGYTF. The CDR3 DNA reads as TGTGCCAGTAGTATAGATCGAGCCTATTCCTCTAACTATGGCTACACCTTC.

The V gene is TRBV2, the J gene TRBJ2-7; 10 bases agree with TRBD1. Germline lookup yields CDR1 SNHLY and CDR2 FYNNEI. The CDR3 sequence is 14 residues long. Trimming cost V 7 bases and J 7 bases; bases outside gene matches: 10. In nucleotides, the CDR3 is TGTGCCAGCAACAGGGACAGGGGATATCGGGAGCAGTACGTC. Its translation is CASNRDRGYREQYV.

The chain joins TRBV14 to TRBJ1-4, with TRBD1 identical over 8 bases. In germline, CDR1 is SGHDN, CDR2 FVKESK. J gave up 4 bases and V 2 bases, and 3 bases lay outside the gene matches. The CDR3 extends over 15 amino acids. The chain's CDR3 is CASSQTGGSNEKLFF. Here the CDR3 DNA reads TGTGCCAGCAGCCAAACAGGGGGAAGTAATGAAAAACTGTTTTTT.

V and J are TRBV6-2 or TRBV6-3 and TRBJ1-3; D is unclear. The V end was cut by 2 bases, the J end by 0 bases, with 8 bases between. CDR1 is MNHEY and CDR2 is SVGEGT in the germline V gene. CDR3 length: 15 residues. CDR3 sequence reads: CASSYGPSSGNTIYF. The DNA for the CDR3 is TGTGCCAGCAGTTACGGACCCTCCTCTGGAAACACCATATATTTT.

In this sample, this clone turned up once. The V gene is TRBV6-4, the J gene TRBJ2-3; unclear D gene. The CDR3 extends over 14 amino acids. Trimming cost V 3 bases and J 0 bases, with 7 bases left between them. Germline CDR1 reads MRHNA; CDR2 reads SNTAGT. CDR3 residues: CASSESGSTDTQYF. The DNA of the CDR3 is TGTGCCAGCAGTGAATCTGGAAGCACAGATACGCAGTATTTT.

This clone has just a few counts. This rearrangement joins TRBV4-2 to TRBJ1-3, with D maybe TRBD1 (5 bases). Per the germline V gene, CDR1 is LGHNA and CDR2 is YNFKEQ. V was shortened by 5 bases and J by 2 bases, with 10 bases between the two germline ends. The CDR3 runs 14 residues. DNA of the CDR3: TGTGCCAGCAGCACCCGGGGGGCTGGAAACACCATATATTTT. Protein: CASSTRGAGNTIYF.

The chain couples TRBV12-3 or TRBV12-4 to TRBJ1-1; no clear D. This CDR3 has 13 residues. Trimming stripped 3 bases from V and 1 base from J, with 6 bases between. CDR3 loop: CASSFTQNTEAFF. The CDR3 DNA is TGTGCCAGCAGTTTTACACAGAACACTGAAGCTTTCTTT.

The rearrangement uses TRBV9 and TRBJ1-1, with 7 bases matching TRBD1. J lost 5 bases, V lost 4 bases, and 11 bases had no gene match. Germline V gives CDR1 SGDLS, CDR2 YYNGEE. This CDR3 is built from 15 residues. The CDR3 here is CASSPQTGRITEAFF. As DNA, the CDR3 is TGTGCCAGCAGCCCCCAGACAGGGCGGATAACTGAAGCTTTCTTT.

The chain combines TRBV2 with TRBJ2-3; D ambiguous. The CDR3 consists of 16 residues. Germline V gene lookup returns CDR1 SNHLY and CDR2 FYNNEI. V was pared by 4 bases and J by 1 base, with 15 bases between. CDR3 amino acids: CASSAQAPAGTDTQYF. Here the CDR3 DNA reads TGTGCCAGCAGTGCCCAGGCCCCCGCCGGCACAGATACGCAGTATTTT.

The CDR3 sequence is CASRAPVGTLENYGYTF. The CDR3 nucleotides are TGTGCCAGCAGGGCGCCCGTGGGGACGTTGGAAAACTATGGCTACACCTTC. V usage is TRBV28 and J usage is TRBJ1-2; possibly TRBD1 for D (5 bases). The V end was cut by 6 bases, the J end by 2 bases, with 22 bases between. Germline lookup yields CDR1 MDHEN and CDR2 SYDVKM. The CDR3 is 17 amino acids.

This clone was seen a few times. This sequence joins TRBV18 and TRBJ1-5; a possible D gene is TRBD1 (5 bases). Per germline, CDR1 KGHSH and CDR2 LQKENI. Trimming shortened V by 2 bases and J by 7 bases, and 15 bases separated the two germline ends. The CDR3 extends over 15 amino acids. This chain's CDR3 is CASSPFGRENQPQHF. The CDR3 DNA sequence: TGTGCCAGCTCACCATTTGGCAGGGAAAACCAGCCCCAGCATTTT.

This chain uses TRBV6-5 with TRBJ1-6; 8 positions match TRBD1. Germline lookup yields CDR1 MNHEY and CDR2 SVGAGI. This CDR3 region has 15 residues. The V segment lost 6 bases and the J segment 10 bases; nucleotides outside the gene matches: 11. The CDR3 region is CASRTSSTGGSPLHF. The CDR3 DNA is TGTGCCAGCAGAACATCGTCTACAGGGGGGTCACCCCTCCACTTT.

The V and J genes are TRBV3-1 (or the pseudogene TRBV3-2) and TRBJ2-5; D is unresolved. CDR1 is LGHDT, CDR2 YNNKEL, per germline (reference sequence). This CDR3 is 14 amino acids long. V lost 1 base and J 5 bases, leaving 11 bases between the germline ends. The CDR3 DNA follows: TGTGCCAGCAGCCAAGGTACATCTGGGGAGACCCAGTACTTC. It yields the protein CASSQGTSGETQYF.

This clone was detected a few times. V gene TRBV12-5 combines with J gene TRBJ1-5; 7 bases agree with TRBD1. V was pared by 1 base and J by 4 bases, with 1 base of the junction left unmatched. Per germline, CDR1 LGHNT and CDR2 FRNRAP. The CDR3 contains 14 residues. CDR3 loop: CASGLDRGNQPQHF. The CDR3, as DNA: TGTGCTAGTGGTTTGGACAGGGGAAATCAGCCCCAGCATTTT. Filled out from reference TRBV12-5 and TRBJ1-5, the complete variable domain reads DARVTQTPRHKVTEMGQEVTMRCQPILGHNTVFWYRQTMMQGLELLAYFRNRAPLDDSGMPKDRFSAEMPDATLATLKIQPSEPRDSAVYFCASGLDRGNQPQHFGDGTRLSIL.

This chain joins TRBV5-1 and TRBJ1-2, with D perhaps TRBD1 (6 bases). CDR3 length: 15 residues. The germline gives CDR1 SGHRS, CDR2 YFSETQ. V lost 0 bases and J 0 bases, leaving 9 bases between the germline ends. DNA of the CDR3: TGCGCCAGCAGCTTGGTAAGGGGGTCTAACTATGGCTACACCTTC. Amino acids: CASSLVRGSNYGYTF.

This sequence joins TRBV7-2 and TRBJ2-7, with 10 bases identical to TRBD1. The CDR3 length is 15 residues. Germline V gene lookup returns CDR1 SGHTA and CDR2 FQGNSA. The trim removed 5 bases at V and 5 bases at J, leaving 9 bases unmatched. The CDR3 region has the DNA TGTGCCAGCAGCCCGACAGGGGGCGTCATCGACGAGCAGTACGTC. It yields the protein CASSPTGGVIDEQYV.

The chain combines TRBV7-3 with TRBJ2-7; D is possibly TRBD2 (5 bases). Deletions cut 2 bases from V and 6 bases from J, with 26 bases between. Germline values: CDR1 SGHTA, CDR2 FQGTGA. The CDR3 has 18 residues. As DNA, the CDR3 is TGTGCCAGCAGCTTACGCTTGGGCGGGCCAAGGAGGTCGTCCGAGCAGTACGTC. Amino acid sequence: CASSLRLGGPRRSSEQYV.

The rearrangement uses TRBV19 and TRBJ1-1; 9 nucleotides match TRBD1. This CDR3 spans 14 amino acids. The junction had 9 bases not matched to a gene; V was cut back by 7 bases and J by 6 bases. Germline V gene lookup returns CDR1 LNHDA and CDR2 SQIVND (reference sequence). The CDR3 here is CASIPGQGRAEAFF. Here the CDR3 DNA reads TGTGCCAGTATTCCGGGACAGGGAAGGGCTGAAGCTTTCTTT.

The rearrangement uses TRBV9 and TRBJ1-3; the D gene is possibly TRBD1 (6 bases). The CDR3 extends over 17 amino acids. Germline CDR1 is SGDLS and CDR2 is YYNGEE. Trimming left V 4 bases short and J 4 bases short, with 21 bases between. CDR3 in DNA: TGTGCCAGCAGCCCACAGGGAAGGGAGGTAGCCGGAAACACCATATATTTT. It specifies CASSPQGREVAGNTIYF.

V is TRBV24-1 and J is TRBJ2-5; TRBD2 aligns across 11 bases. The CDR3 loop spans 17 amino acids. The V segment lost 3 bases and the J segment 2 bases; nucleotides outside the gene matches: 7. Per germline, CDR1 KGHDR and CDR2 SFDVKD. The CDR3: CATSDRSLAGGQETQYF. The CDR3 nucleotides read TGTGCCACCAGTGATAGGTCCCTAGCGGGGGGACAAGAGACCCAGTACTTC.

This sequence joins TRBV3-1 (or the pseudogene TRBV3-2) and TRBJ2-3; 11 bases agree with TRBD1. CDR1 LGHDT and CDR2 YNNKEL come from the germline V gene (reference sequence). The CDR3 has 13 amino acids. The V gene end was trimmed by 4 bases and the J gene end by 12 bases; junction bases not matched to a gene: 6. As DNA, the CDR3 is TGTGCCAGCAGCCCTTCTAGGACAGGGGGCCAGTATTTT. Translated, it gives CASSPSRTGGQYF.